These T cell receptor beta chains were read from a single sample in a study of T cell responses to AZD1222 COVID-19 vaccine. Using immunoSEQ multiplex PCR, the repertoire was profiled, and TCRdb retains in-frame clones only, with some absent. The data contain 70,000 to 95,000 clones, more than 75% of them singletons. Material: peripheral blood, obtained on day 0 of MenACWY control vaccination. These receptors all stem from an adult in good health. Both conserved end residues are part of each CDR3. Fields, in order: clone size, J gene, V gene, D gene, CDR3 protein, CDR3 DNA. A D gene is named only where the DNA matches it firmly. Only some rows state a clone size, as once, few, many or a class for expanded clones.

>.|TRBJ1-2|TRBV5-6|.
CASSVGAISDGYTF
TGTGCCAGCAGCGTGGGAGCAATTAGTGATGGCTACACCTTC
>.|TRBJ1-1|TRBV11-2|.
CASSLAYPPEAFF
TGTGCCAGCAGCTTAGCTTACCCCCCTGAAGCTTTCTTT
>.|TRBJ2-7|TRBV24-1|.
CATSDLGETYEGQYF
TGTGCCACCAGTGATTTGGGGGAAACTTACGAAGGGCAGTACTTC
>.|TRBJ1-6|TRBV7-2|.
CASSHGRGQLNSPLHF
TGTGCCAGCAGCCACGGGAGAGGACAGCTAAATTCACCCCTCCACTTT
>.|TRBJ1-1|TRBV7-9|.
CASSLYGVTEGTEAFF
TGTGCCAGCAGCTTATATGGGGTGACGGAGGGGACTGAAGCTTTCTTT
>.|TRBJ2-2|TRBV2|TRBD1
CASRQGWTGELFF
TGTGCCAGCAGACAGGGGTGGACCGGGGAGCTGTTTTTT
>.|TRBJ1-1|TRBV30|.
CAWSGEGNRVSRAEAFF
TGTGCCTGGAGTGGTGAGGGAAATCGGGTATCGCGGGCTGAAGCTTTCTTT
>.|TRBJ2-1|TRBV28|TRBD2
CASSSGLVNNEQFF
TGTGCCAGCAGTTCGGGACTAGTGAACAATGAGCAGTTCTTC
>.|TRBJ2-7|TRBV28|TRBD1
CASSPSPGQGAQPYF
TGTGCCAGCAGCCCCAGCCCGGGACAGGGGGCGCAGCCGTACTTC
>few|TRBJ1-5|TRBV7-8|TRBD1
CASSLWGTGNQPQHF
TGTGCCAGCAGCTTATGGGGGACAGGGAATCAGCCCCAGCATTTT
>once|TRBJ1-2|TRBV6-1|.
CASSEQGWDGYTF
TGTGCCAGCAGTGAACAGGGGTGGGATGGCTACACCTTC
>once|TRBJ1-3|TRBV5-1|TRBD1
CASSSGQGASGNTIYF
TGCGCCAGCAGCTCCGGACAGGGGGCCTCTGGAAACACCATATATTTT
>.|TRBJ2-7|TRBV9|TRBD1
CASSVGTGGSYEQYF
TGTGCCAGCAGCGTAGGGACAGGGGGCTCCTACGAGCAGTACTTC
>.|TRBJ2-7|TRBV28|.
CASSPPRGHVEQYF
TGTGCCAGCAGCCCCCCCCGGGGGCACGTCGAGCAGTACTTC
>.|TRBJ1-5|TRBV10-1|.
CASKQGRGNQPQHF
TGCGCCAGTAAACAGGGAAGGGGCAATCAGCCCCAGCATTTT
>.|TRBJ1-6|TRBV9|TRBD1
CASSVLPTGWNSPLHF
TGTGCCAGCAGCGTACTACCGACAGGGTGGAATTCACCCCTCCACTTT
>.|TRBJ2-3|TRBV7-2|.
CASSSGLGTLDTQYF
TGTGCCAGCAGCTCAGGGCTAGGGACCTTGGATACGCAGTATTTT
>once|TRBJ2-5|TRBV7-2|.
CASSPHTTTGRETQYF
TGTGCCAGCAGCCCCCATACAACGACAGGGAGGGAGACCCAGTACTTC
>.|TRBJ1-1|TRBV18|.
CASSPGGLNTEAFF
TGTGCCAGCTCACCAGGGGGCCTGAACACTGAAGCTTTCTTT
>.|TRBJ2-2|TRBV12-3/TRBV12-4|.
CASPAKSGELFF
TGTGCCAGCCCAGCTAAAAGCGGGGAGCTGTTTTTT
>.|TRBJ2-7|TRBV6-2/TRBV6-3|.
CASSYGPYEQYF
TGTGCCAGCAGTTACGGGCCCTACGAGCAGTACTTC
>.|TRBJ2-7|TRBV7-9|.
CASSLGANSYEQYF
TGTGCCAGCAGCTTAGGAGCGAACTCCTACGAGCAGTACTTC
>.|TRBJ1-1|TRBV19|.
CASSLGLTVNTEAFF
TGTGCCAGTAGTCTAGGTTTGACCGTGAACACTGAAGCTTTCTTT